This TCR beta chain was identified during a study of OX40 agonist ivuxolimab in advanced cancers. The overall study: Dose-escalation patients were diagnosed with hepatocellular carcinoma, melanoma, renal cell cancer or head and neck cancer. Study-level findings and limits: In the 0.1-3.0 mg/kg groups, partial responders showed among the lowest expansion. The average count of expanded clones was higher among CD8+ T cells than among CD4+.

The table lists this clone with a few counts. What it binds is unknown. V lost 0 bases and J 8 bases, leaving 5 bases between the germline ends. The CDR3 contains 13 residues. Germline V CDR1 and CDR2: MNHEY, SVGAGI. Method: immunoSEQ multiplex PCR; TCRdb's copy keeps in-frame clones and lacks some. The sample contains tens of thousands of clones, approximately 78% of which appear only once. This receptor was taken from an adult with an advanced solid tumor such as melanoma, head and neck, liver or kidney cancer. Source: CD4+ or CD8+ T cells sorted from blood, taken in a trial of the OX40 agonist ivuxolimab. This chain links TRBV6-5 with TRBJ1-6; D is ambiguous. The CDR3 DNA sequence: TGTGCCAGCAGTTACTCGACCGATTCACCCCTCCACTTT. Its protein product is CASSYSTDSPLHF.